This T cell receptor beta chain was obtained from a study of control samples from healthy donors and cancer patients. Sequenced by immunoSEQ multiplex PCR; TCRdb stores in-frame clones only, minus some. In the table there are about 150,000 clones, more than 90% of which are singletons. This CDR3 has 17 amino acids. V was shortened by 0 bases and J by 0 bases, with 14 bases between the two germline ends. Per germline, CDR1 GTSNPN and CDR2 SVGIG (reference sequence). This rearrangement joins TRBV30 to TRBJ2-2; D unclear. The source material was blood. The TCR comes from a man aged 30-40 years in good health. The CDR3 reads CAWSVLGGKANTGELFF. The CDR3, as DNA: TGTGCCTGGAGTGTACTCGGCGGTAAAGCGAACACCGGGGAGCTGTTTTTT.